Listed below are T cell receptor beta chains from one sample, sequenced in a study of T-cell memory formation after mild COVID-19. Each CDR3 protein gets one entry after TCRdb re-called the 5' RACE reads with MiXCR. The repertoire holds about 320,000 distinct CDR3 sequences, with over 11% as singletons. Material for sequencing was PBMCs or a T cell subset sorted from them (not recorded which). The receptors shown here come from a man younger than 30 who had mild COVID-19 (a few samples of this study predate the infection). Cell type and time point are not known. The CDR3 runs from the conserved cysteine through the conserved F or W. A D gene is named only where the DNA matches it firmly. Size tells how often a clone was seen (once, few, many) or the class of an expanded clone, and some rows leave it out.

j_gene,len,v_gene,abundance,d_gene,CDR3aa,CDR3nt
TRBJ1-5,14,TRBV7-2,.,.,CASSFIHSNQPQHF,TGTGCCAGCAGCTTTATTCATAGCAATCAGCCCCAGCATTTT
TRBJ2-3,14,TRBV27,few,.,CASRLSVSTDTQYF,TGTGCCAGCAGGCTAAGCGTAAGCACAGATACGCAGTATTTT
TRBJ2-3,20,TRBV3-1,few,.,CASSQDLRISPGRGRDTQYF,TGTGCCAGCAGCCAAGATCTCCGAATCTCTCCGGGGCGGGGCAGAGATACGCAGTATTTT
TRBJ2-5,13,TRBV6-5,many,TRBD2,CASSFWGGSAQYF,TGTGCCAGCAGTTTCTGGGGGGGGTCGGCCCAGTACTTC
TRBJ2-3,13,TRBV9,.,.,CASSPSSPDTQYF,TGTGCCAGCAGCCCCAGCTCCCCCGATACGCAGTATTTT
TRBJ1-1,14,TRBV6-5,once,.,CASSYATANTEAFF,TGTGCCAGCAGTTACGCCACGGCGAACACTGAAGCTTTCTTT
TRBJ2-1,16,TRBV7-6,many,.,CASSVLGSIKGNEQFF,TGTGCCAGCAGCGTACTAGGTAGTATCAAGGGGAATGAGCAGTTCTTC
TRBJ2-2,14,TRBV4-1,.,TRBD2,CASSQAPGLAVLFF,TGCGCCAGCAGCCAGGCGCCGGGACTAGCGGTGCTGTTTTTT
TRBJ1-5,15,TRBV7-8,few,.,CASSLTQGFGQPQHF,TGTGCCAGCAGCTTGACACAGGGATTCGGTCAGCCCCAGCATTTT
TRBJ1-5,16,TRBV6-6,few,TRBD1,CASMGGGRPSNQPQHF,TGTGCCAGTATGGGAGGGGGCAGGCCTAGCAATCAGCCCCAGCATTTT
TRBJ1-2,12,TRBV6-5,few,TRBD1,CASTGQGGGYTF,TGTGCCAGCACCGGACAGGGAGGTGGCTACACCTTC
TRBJ1-1,14,TRBV5-1,.,.,CASSFREVDTEAFF,TGCGCCAGCAGCTTCCGGGAGGTCGACACTGAAGCTTTCTTT
TRBJ2-7,13,TRBV3-1,few,.,CASSPSAGYEQYF,TGTGCCAGCAGCCCATCCGCTGGATACGAGCAGTACTTC
TRBJ1-6,16,TRBV20-1,few,.,CSGRRDGFAFNSPLHF,TGCAGCGGGCGACGGGACGGGTTTGCTTTCAATTCACCCCTCCACTTT
TRBJ1-1,17,TRBV9,.,.,CASSVAGSGAANTEAFF,TGTGCCAGCAGCGTAGCCGGGTCAGGAGCTGCGAACACTGAAGCTTTCTTT
TRBJ1-1,14,TRBV6-5,.,.,CASSYSGGWVEAFF,TGTGCCAGCAGTTACTCGGGGGGCTGGGTTGAAGCTTTCTTT
TRBJ2-2,17,TRBV6-2/TRBV6-3,few,.,CASSYSTLRGSSGELFF,TGTGCCAGCAGTTACTCGACACTCAGGGGATCGAGCGGGGAGCTGTTTTTT
TRBJ1-2,14,TRBV5-1,many,.,CASSLEAGVYGYTF,TGCGCCAGCAGCTTGGAGGCAGGGGTGTATGGCTACACCTTC
TRBJ2-7,19,TRBV4-1,many,TRBD2,CASSQEVVSPSGADYEQYF,TGCGCCAGCAGCCAAGAAGTGGTGTCTCCTAGCGGGGCGGACTACGAGCAGTACTTC
TRBJ2-2,15,TRBV7-9,many,.,CASSFWGLNTGELFF,TGTGCCAGCAGCTTTTGGGGACTTAACACCGGGGAGCTGTTTTTT
TRBJ2-2,12,TRBV30,.,.,CAWSVRSGELFF,TGTGCCTGGAGTGTACGAAGTGGGGAGCTGTTTTTT
TRBJ2-3,13,TRBV3-1,many,.,CASSQDLGASQYF,TGTGCCAGCAGCCAAGATCTCGGCGCCTCGCAGTATTTT
TRBJ2-1,13,TRBV7-2,few,.,CASSLEVGDEQFF,TGTGCCAGCAGCTTAGAGGTGGGCGATGAGCAGTTCTTC
TRBJ2-5,13,TRBV12-3/TRBV12-4,.,TRBD1,CASWTGLKETQYF,TGTGCCAGCTGGACAGGGTTGAAAGAGACCCAGTACTTC
TRBJ1-2,13,TRBV6-2/TRBV6-3,.,TRBD1,CASNVDRVGGYTF,TGTGCCAGCAACGTCGACAGGGTGGGGGGCTACACCTTC
TRBJ2-1,15,TRBV4-3,few,TRBD2,CASSQEGRGVNEQFF,TGCGCCAGCAGCCAAGAGGGCCGGGGGGTCAATGAGCAGTTCTTC
TRBJ2-3,15,TRBV4-3,few,TRBD1,CASSQGTGAFDTQYF,TGCGCCAGCAGCCAGGGGACAGGGGCTTTCGATACGCAGTATTTT
TRBJ1-3,13,TRBV4-2,many,.,CASSQDSGNTIYF,TGTGCCAGCAGCCAAGACTCTGGAAACACCATATATTTT
TRBJ2-3,12,TRBV7-9,.,.,CASNLLGGTQYF,TGTGCCAGCAACCTACTAGGAGGTACGCAGTATTTT
TRBJ2-3,14,TRBV4-2,many,.,CASSQDGAGSRGYF,TGTGCCAGCAGCCAAGATGGGGCGGGCTCTCGGGGGTATTTT
TRBJ2-5,15,TRBV2,.,TRBD1,CASRALKGAEETQYF,TGTGCCAGCAGGGCCTTGAAGGGGGCCGAAGAGACCCAGTACTTC
TRBJ1-2,13,TRBV12-3/TRBV12-4,few,.,CASHRRGGYGYTF,TGTGCCAGCCATCGGCGGGGGGGCTATGGCTACACCTTC
TRBJ2-3,11,TRBV3-1,many,.,CASSLGSAQYF,TGTGCCAGCAGCCTGGGCAGCGCGCAGTATTTT
TRBJ2-3,16,TRBV7-8,few,.,CASSRSNRATTDTQYF,TGTGCCAGCAGCCGATCTAACAGGGCCACCACAGATACGCAGTATTTT
TRBJ2-1,13,TRBV7-9,few,TRBD1,CASEGAPYNEQFF,TGTGCCAGCGAGGGGGCCCCGTACAATGAGCAGTTCTTC
TRBJ2-5,11,TRBV7-9,.,.,CASSATETQYF,TGTGCCAGCAGCGCCACAGAGACCCAGTACTTC
TRBJ2-1,14,TRBV7-2,many,.,CASSLVGTGLWQFF,TGTGCCAGCAGCTTAGTCGGGACTGGCTTGTGGCAGTTCTTC
TRBJ2-3,15,TRBV20-1,once,.,CSAREPDSRTDTQYF,TGCAGTGCTAGAGAACCGGACAGTCGCACAGATACGCAGTATTTT
TRBJ1-1,14,TRBV12-3/TRBV12-4,few,TRBD1,CASTVRTGSTEAFF,TGTGCCAGCACCGTAAGGACAGGGAGCACTGAAGCTTTCTTT
TRBJ1-6,14,TRBV6-5,few,.,CASSYFRPDSPLHF,TGTGCCAGCAGTTACTTCAGGCCCGATTCACCCCTCCACTTT
TRBJ1-1,16,TRBV24-1,few,TRBD1,CATIKQGALVNTEAFF,TGTGCCACCATTAAGCAGGGGGCGCTTGTCAACACTGAAGCTTTCTTT
TRBJ2-6,16,TRBV19,many,.,CASSNTANSGANVLTF,TGTGCCAGTAGTAACACAGCGAACTCTGGGGCCAACGTCCTGACTTTC
TRBJ2-2,15,TRBV25-1,many,.,CASSDTGVNTGELFF,TGTGCCAGCAGTGATACGGGGGTGAACACCGGGGAGCTGTTTTTT
TRBJ1-2,18,TRBV4-1,few,TRBD1,CASSQISGQGAPGYGYTF,TGCGCCAGCAGCCAGATTTCGGGACAGGGGGCGCCAGGCTATGGCTACACCTTC
TRBJ1-4,14,TRBV5-5,.,.,CASSLWLLNEKLFF,TGTGCCAGCAGCTTGTGGCTGCTTAATGAAAAACTGTTTTTT
TRBJ2-2,12,TRBV5-4,.,.,CAAQGRTGELFF,TGTGCCGCACAGGGACGGACCGGGGAGCTGTTTTTT
TRBJ2-3,14,TRBV6-6,.,TRBD1,CASSFGQVSDTQYF,TGTGCCAGCAGTTTTGGACAGGTCTCAGATACGCAGTATTTT
TRBJ1-2,14,TRBV20-1,few,TRBD1,CSALRDRDNYGYTF,TGCAGTGCTCTCCGGGACAGGGACAACTATGGCTACACCTTC
TRBJ2-7,16,TRBV7-9,few,TRBD1,CASSQRPGQGSYEQYF,TGTGCCAGCAGCCAAAGGCCGGGACAGGGGTCCTACGAGCAGTACTTC
TRBJ2-2,15,TRBV23-1,.,TRBD1,CASGPGQGHTGELFF,TGCGCCAGCGGACCGGGACAGGGACACACCGGGGAGCTGTTTTTT
TRBJ2-2,17,TRBV7-2,few,.,CASSLAGEGEVAGELFF,TGTGCCAGCAGCTTAGCTGGTGAGGGGGAGGTCGCCGGGGAGCTGTTTTTT
TRBJ2-7,14,TRBV7-6,few,TRBD1,CASSLNQDREEQYF,TGTGCCAGCAGCTTAAATCAGGACAGGGAAGAGCAGTACTTC
TRBJ1-1,12,TRBV9,.,TRBD1,CASSPGQGEAFF,TGTGCCAGCAGCCCTGGACAGGGAGAAGCTTTCTTT